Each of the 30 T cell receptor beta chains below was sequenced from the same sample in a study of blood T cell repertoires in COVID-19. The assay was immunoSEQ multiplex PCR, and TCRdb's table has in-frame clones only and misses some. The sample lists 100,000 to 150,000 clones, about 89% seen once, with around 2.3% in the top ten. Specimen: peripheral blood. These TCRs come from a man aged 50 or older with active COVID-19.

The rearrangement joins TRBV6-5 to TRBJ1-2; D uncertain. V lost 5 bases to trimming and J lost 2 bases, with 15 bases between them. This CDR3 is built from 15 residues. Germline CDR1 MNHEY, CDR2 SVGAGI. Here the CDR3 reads CASSPRRTENYGYTF. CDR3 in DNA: TGTGCCAGCAGTCCCCGGAGGACGGAAAACTATGGCTACACCTTC.

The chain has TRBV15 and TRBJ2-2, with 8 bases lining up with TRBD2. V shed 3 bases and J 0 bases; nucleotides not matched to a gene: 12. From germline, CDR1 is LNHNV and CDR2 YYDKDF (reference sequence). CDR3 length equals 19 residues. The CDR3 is CATSSSAIKRGTNTGELFF. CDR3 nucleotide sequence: TGTGCCACCAGCAGCTCAGCAATAAAGCGGGGGACGAACACCGGGGAGCTGTTTTTT.

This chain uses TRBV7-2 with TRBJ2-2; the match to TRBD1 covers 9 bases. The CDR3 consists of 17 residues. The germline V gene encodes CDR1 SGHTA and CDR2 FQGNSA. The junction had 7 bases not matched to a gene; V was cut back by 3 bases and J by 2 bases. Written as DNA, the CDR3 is TGTGCCAGCAGCTTCAGAGGGACAGGGTTAAACACCGGGGAGCTGTTTTTT. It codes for CASSFRGTGLNTGELFF.

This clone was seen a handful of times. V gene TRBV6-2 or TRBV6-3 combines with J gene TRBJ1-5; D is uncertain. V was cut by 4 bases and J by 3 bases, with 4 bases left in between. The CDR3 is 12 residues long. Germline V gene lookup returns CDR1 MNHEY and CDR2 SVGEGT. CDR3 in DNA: TGTGCCAGCAGTTTCAACAATCAGCCCCAGCATTTT. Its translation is CASSFNNQPQHF.

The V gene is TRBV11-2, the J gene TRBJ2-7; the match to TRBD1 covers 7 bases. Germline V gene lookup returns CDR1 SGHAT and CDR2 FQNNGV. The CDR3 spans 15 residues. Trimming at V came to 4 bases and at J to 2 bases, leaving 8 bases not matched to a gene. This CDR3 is CASSSRDSKTYEQYF. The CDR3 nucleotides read TGTGCCAGCAGCTCCCGGGACAGCAAAACCTACGAGCAGTACTTC. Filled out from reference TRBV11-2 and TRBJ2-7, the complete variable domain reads EAGVAQSPRYKIIEKRQSVAFWCNPISGHATLYWYQQILGQGPKLLIQFQNNGVVDDSQLPKDRFSAERLKGVDSTLKIQPAKLEDSAVYLCASSSRDSKTYEQYFGPGTRLTVT.

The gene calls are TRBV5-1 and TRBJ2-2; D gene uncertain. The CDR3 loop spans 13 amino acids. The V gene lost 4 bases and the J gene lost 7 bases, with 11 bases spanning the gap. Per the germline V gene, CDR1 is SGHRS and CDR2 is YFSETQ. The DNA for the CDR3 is TGCGCCAGCAGCACCGGTCCGGGCGGGGAGCTGTTTTTT. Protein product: CASSTGPGGELFF. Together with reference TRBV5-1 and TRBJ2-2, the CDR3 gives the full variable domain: KAGVTQTPRYLIKTRGQQVTLSCSPISGHRSVSWYQQTPGQGLQFLFEYFSETQRNKGNFPGRFSGRQFSNSRSEMNVSTLELGDSALYLCASSTGPGGELFFGEGSRLTVL.

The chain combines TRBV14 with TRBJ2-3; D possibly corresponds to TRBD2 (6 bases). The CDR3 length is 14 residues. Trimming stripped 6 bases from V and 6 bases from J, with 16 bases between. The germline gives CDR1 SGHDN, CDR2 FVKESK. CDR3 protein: CASRAALAADTQYF. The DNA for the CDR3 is TGTGCCAGCAGAGCAGCATTAGCGGCGGATACGCAGTATTTT.

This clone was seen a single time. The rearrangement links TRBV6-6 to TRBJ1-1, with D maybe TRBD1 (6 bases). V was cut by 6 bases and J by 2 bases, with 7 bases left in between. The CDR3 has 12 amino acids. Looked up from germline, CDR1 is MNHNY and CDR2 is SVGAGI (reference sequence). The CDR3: CASRQGNTEAFF. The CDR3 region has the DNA TGTGCCAGCAGACAGGGCAACACTGAAGCTTTCTTT.

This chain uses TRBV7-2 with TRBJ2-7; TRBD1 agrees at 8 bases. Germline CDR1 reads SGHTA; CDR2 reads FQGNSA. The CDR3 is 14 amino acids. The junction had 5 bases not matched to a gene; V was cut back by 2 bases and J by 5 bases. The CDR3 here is CASSLRTGSHEQYF. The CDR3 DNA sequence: TGTGCCAGCAGCTTAAGGACAGGGTCCCACGAGCAGTACTTC.

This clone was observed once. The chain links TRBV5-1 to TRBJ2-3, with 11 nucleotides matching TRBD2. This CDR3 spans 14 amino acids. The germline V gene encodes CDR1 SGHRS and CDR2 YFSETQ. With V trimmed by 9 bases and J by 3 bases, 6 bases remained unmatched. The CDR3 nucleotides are TGCGCCACTTCTAGCGGGGGGATAACAGATACGCAGTATTTT. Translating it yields CATSSGGITDTQYF.

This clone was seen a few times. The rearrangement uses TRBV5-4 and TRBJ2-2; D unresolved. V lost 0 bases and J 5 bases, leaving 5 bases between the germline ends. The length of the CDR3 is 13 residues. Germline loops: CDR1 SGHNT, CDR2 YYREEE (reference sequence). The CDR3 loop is CASSLGATGELFF. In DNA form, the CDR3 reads TGTGCCAGCAGCTTGGGGGCGACCGGGGAGCTGTTTTTT.

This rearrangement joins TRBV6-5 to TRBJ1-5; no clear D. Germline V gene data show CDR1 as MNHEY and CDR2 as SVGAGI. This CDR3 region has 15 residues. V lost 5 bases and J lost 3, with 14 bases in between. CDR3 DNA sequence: TGTGCCAGCAGTCCCCAGGTAGCGCCCAATCAGCCCCAGCATTTT. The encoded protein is CASSPQVAPNQPQHF.

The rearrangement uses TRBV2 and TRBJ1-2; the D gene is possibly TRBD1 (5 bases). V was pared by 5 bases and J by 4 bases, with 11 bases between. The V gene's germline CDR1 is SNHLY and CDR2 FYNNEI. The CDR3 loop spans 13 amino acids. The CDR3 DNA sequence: TGTGCCAGCAGTACTGGGGGGGTCTATGGCTACACCTTC. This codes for CASSTGGVYGYTF.

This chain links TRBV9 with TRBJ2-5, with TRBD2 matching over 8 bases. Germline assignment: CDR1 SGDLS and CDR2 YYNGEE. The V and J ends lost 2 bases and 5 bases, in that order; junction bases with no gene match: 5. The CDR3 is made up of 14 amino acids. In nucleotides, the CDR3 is TGTGCCAGCAGCGTTACCGGGGGGGCTGAGACCCAGTACTTC. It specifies CASSVTGGAETQYF. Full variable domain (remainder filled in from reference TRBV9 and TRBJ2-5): DSGVTQTPKHLITATGQRVTLRCSPRSGDLSVYWYQQSLDQGLQFLIQYYNGEERAKGNILERFSAQQFPDLHSELNLSSLELGDSALYFCASSVTGGAETQYFGPGTRLLVL.

The CDR3 DNA sequence: TGTGCCAGCAGCGTACGAGGGGGTGGGGAGACCCAGTACTTC. It specifies CASSVRGGGETQYF. This sequence joins TRBV9 and TRBJ2-5, with D perhaps TRBD1 (6 bases). CDR3 length equals 14 residues. Germline V CDR1 and CDR2: SGDLS, YYNGEE. The germline V and J ends were trimmed by 1 base and 5 bases, with 12 bases remaining between them.

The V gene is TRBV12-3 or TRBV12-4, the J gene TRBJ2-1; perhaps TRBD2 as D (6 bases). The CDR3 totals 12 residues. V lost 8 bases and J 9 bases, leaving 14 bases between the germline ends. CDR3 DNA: TGTGCCAGCTACCCCCTCGGGGGTGAGCAGTTCTTC. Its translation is CASYPLGGEQFF.

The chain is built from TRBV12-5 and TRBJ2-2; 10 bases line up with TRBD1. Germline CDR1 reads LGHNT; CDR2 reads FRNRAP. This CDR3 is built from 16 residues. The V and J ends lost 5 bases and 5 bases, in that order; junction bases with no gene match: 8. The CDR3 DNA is TGTGCTAGTGGTCCTAAACCGGGACAGGGGACCGGGGAGCTGTTTTTT. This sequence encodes CASGPKPGQGTGELFF.

The CDR3 nucleotides read TGTGCCTGGAGTGTTCGAGCGGGGGGCGGTAATGAGCAGTTCTTC. Translated: CAWSVRAGGGNEQFF. The rearrangement joins TRBV30 to TRBJ2-1; 9 bases match TRBD2. The germline V gene has CDR1 GTSNPN and CDR2 SVGIG (reference sequence). The length of the CDR3 is 15 residues. The trim removed 0 bases at V and 7 bases at J, leaving 7 bases unmatched.

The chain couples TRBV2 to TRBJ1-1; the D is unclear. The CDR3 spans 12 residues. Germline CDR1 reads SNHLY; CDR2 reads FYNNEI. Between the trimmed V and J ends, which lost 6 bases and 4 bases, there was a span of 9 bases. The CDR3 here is CASSGGGTEAFF. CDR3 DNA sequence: TGTGCCAGCAGCGGTGGCGGCACTGAAGCTTTCTTT. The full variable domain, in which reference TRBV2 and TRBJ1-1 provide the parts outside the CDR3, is EPEVTQTPSHQVTQMGQEVILRCVPISNHLYFYWYRQILGQKVEFLVSFYNNEISEKSEIFDDQFSVERPDGSNFTLKIRSTKLEDSAMYFCASSGGGTEAFFGQGTRLTVV.

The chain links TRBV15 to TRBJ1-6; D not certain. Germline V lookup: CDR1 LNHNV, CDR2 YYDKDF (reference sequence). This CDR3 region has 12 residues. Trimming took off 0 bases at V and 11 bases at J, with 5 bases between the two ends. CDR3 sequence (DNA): TGTGCCACCAGCAGAGATAGTACACCCCTCCACTTT. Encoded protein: CATSRDSTPLHF.

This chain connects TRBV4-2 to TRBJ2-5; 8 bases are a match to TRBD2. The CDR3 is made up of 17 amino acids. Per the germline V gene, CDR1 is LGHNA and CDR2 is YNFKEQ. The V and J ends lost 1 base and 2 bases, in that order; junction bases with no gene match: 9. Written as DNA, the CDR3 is TGTGCCAGCAGCCAAGGTAGGGGCAGCGGGGGACAAGAGACCCAGTACTTC. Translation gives CASSQGRGSGGQETQYF.

CDR3 bases: TGTGCCAGCAGTCTCAACAGGGGGCGCGGAGAGACCCAGTACTTC. Protein sequence: CASSLNRGRGETQYF. The rearrangement joins TRBV2 to TRBJ2-5; 9 bases are a match to TRBD1. Germline CDR1 reads SNHLY; CDR2 reads FYNNEI. The CDR3 contains 15 residues. The V and J ends lost 5 bases and 4 bases, in that order; junction bases with no gene match: 8.

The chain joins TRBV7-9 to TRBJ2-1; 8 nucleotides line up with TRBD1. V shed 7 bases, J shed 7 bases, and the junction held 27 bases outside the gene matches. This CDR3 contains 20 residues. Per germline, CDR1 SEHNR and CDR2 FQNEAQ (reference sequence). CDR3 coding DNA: TGTGCCAGCACCACGTATCTCGCCCCAAACAGGGGGGATCGGAGAAATGAGCAGTTCTTC. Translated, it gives CASTTYLAPNRGDRRNEQFF.

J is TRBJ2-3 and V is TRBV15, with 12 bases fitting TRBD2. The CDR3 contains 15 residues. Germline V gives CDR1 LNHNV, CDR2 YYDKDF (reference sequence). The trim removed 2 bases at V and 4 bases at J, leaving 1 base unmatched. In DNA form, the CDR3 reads TGTGCCACCAGCAGATCTAGCGGGGGGGCAGATACGCAGTATTTT. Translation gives CATSRSSGGADTQYF. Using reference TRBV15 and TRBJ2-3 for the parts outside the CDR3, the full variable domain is DAMVIQNPRYQVTQFGKPVTLSCSQTLNHNVMYWYQQKSSQAPKLLFHYYDKDFNNEADTPDNFQSRRPNTSFCFLDIRSPGLGDTAMYLCATSRSSGGADTQYFGPGTRLTVL.

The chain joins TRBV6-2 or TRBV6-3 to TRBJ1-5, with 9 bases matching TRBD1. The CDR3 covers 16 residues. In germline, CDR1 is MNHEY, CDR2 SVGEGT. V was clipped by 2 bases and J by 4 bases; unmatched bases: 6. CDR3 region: CASSYGQGKRNQPQHF. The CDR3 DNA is TGTGCCAGCAGTTACGGACAGGGGAAACGGAATCAGCCCCAGCATTTT.

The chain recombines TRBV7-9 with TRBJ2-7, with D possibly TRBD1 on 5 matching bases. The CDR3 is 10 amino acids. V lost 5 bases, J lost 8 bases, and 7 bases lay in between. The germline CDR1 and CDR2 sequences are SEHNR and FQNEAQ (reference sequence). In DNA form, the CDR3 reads TGTGCCAGCAGCCTGGGGCAGCAGTACTTC. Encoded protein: CASSLGQQYF.

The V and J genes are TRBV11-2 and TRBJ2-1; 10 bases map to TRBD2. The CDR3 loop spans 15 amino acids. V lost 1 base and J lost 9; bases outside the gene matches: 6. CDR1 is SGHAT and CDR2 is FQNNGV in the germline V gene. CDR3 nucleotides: TGTGCCAGCAGCTTAGTTCTAGCGGGGGTCGGTGAGCAGTTCTTC. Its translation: CASSLVLAGVGEQFF.

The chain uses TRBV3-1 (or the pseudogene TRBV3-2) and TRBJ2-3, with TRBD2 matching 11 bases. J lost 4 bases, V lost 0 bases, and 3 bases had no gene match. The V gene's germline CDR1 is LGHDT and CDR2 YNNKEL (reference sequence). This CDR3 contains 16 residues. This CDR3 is CASSQDLAGGSDTQYF. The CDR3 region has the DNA TGTGCCAGCAGCCAAGATCTAGCGGGGGGCTCAGATACGCAGTATTTT.

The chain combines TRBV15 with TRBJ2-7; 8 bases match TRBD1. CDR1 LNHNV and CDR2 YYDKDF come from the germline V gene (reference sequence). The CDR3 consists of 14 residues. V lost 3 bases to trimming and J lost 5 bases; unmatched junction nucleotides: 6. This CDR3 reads CATSRLQGADEQYF. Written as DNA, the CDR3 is TGTGCCACCAGCAGGCTCCAGGGGGCAGACGAGCAGTACTTC.

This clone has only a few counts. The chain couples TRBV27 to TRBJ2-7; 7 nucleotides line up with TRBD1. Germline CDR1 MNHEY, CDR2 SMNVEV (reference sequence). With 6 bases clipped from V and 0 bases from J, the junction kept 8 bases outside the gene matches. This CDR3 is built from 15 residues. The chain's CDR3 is CASRSKGASSYEQYF. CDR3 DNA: TGTGCCAGCAGGTCCAAGGGGGCTAGCTCCTACGAGCAGTACTTC.